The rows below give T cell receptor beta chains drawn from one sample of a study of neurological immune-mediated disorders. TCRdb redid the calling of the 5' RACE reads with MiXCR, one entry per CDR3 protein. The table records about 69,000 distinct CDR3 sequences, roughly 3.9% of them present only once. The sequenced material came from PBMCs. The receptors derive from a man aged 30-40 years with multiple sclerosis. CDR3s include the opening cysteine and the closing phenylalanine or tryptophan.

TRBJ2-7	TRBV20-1	CSARPGNYEQYF
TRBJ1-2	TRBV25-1	CASSVTWDSGYTF
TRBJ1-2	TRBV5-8	CASSLDRPNYGYTF
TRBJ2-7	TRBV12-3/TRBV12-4	CASSREQSSYEQYF
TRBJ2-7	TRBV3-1	CASSQVVGGTLPYEQYF
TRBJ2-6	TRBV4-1	CASSQAGGNGANVLTF
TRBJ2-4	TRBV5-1	CASSLGLAGENIQYF
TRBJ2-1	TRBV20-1	CSARDGRGRVYEQFF
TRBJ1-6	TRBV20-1	CSATTLSYNSPLHF
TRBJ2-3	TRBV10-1	CASSAGTDTQYF
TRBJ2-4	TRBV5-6	CASSLAYGQGWAKNIQYF
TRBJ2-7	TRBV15	CATSRGAGTSGGYEQYF
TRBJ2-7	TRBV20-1	CSARDGRSSYEQYF
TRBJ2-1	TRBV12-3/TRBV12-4	CASSSGLAGGKYEQFF
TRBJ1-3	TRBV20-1	CSASGVGNGNTIYF
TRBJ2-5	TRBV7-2	CASSFKETQYF
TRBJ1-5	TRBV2	CASSEQGAPNQPQHF
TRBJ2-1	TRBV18	CASSPPLASRDEQFF
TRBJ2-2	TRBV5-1	CASSSNPSTGGSTGELFF
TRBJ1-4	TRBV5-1	CASSLVRTGEGEKLFF
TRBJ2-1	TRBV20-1	CSARDRNRVLNEQFF
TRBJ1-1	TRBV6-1	CASSESVNTEAFF
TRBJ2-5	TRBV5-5	CASSLPGQETQYF
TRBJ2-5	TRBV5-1	CASSPAGGRETQYF
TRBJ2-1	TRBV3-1	CASSQQGGGEGKQFF
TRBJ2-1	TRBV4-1	CASSQETGFYNEQFF
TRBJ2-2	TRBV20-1	CSARKAGTNTGELFF
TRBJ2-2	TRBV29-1	CSVSRLAGGPWTGELFF
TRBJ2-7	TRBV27	CASSTLARRYEQYF
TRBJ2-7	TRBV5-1	CASSLRQTYEQYF
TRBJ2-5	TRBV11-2	CASSLNVGGGYRGETQYF
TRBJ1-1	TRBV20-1	CSARDWQQMNTEAFF
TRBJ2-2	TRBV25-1	CASSEGDTGELFF
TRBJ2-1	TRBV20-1	CSARDSRSTYSYNEQFF
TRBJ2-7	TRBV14	CASSGPNTYEQYF
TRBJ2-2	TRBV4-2	CASSQMGQGDTGELFF
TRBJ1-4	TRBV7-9	CASSLRTGAVLGEKLFF
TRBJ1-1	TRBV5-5	CASSPRRDRGEAFF
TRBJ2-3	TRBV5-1	CASSLQGPHTDTQYF
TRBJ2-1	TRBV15	CATSRDRLAYNEQFF
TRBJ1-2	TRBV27	CASNTYGAGARGYTF
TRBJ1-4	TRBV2	CATQTVDEKLFF
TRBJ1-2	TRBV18	CASSPQGSYTF
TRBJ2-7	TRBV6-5	CASSYDSYEQYF
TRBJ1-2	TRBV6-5	CASSTGSDYGYTF
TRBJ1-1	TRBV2	CASSPKNLNTEAFF
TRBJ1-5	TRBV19	CASSMPLPKGWNQPQHF
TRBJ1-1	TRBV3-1	CASSQEVPGRDTEAFF
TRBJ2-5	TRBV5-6	CASSLGRGVKETQYF
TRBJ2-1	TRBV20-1	CSAFRGGLAAYNEQFF
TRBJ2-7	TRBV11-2	CASSPTSGGLQQYF
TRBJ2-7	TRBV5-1	CASGPTGIYEQYF
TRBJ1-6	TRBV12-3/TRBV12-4	CASSRESGNSPLHF
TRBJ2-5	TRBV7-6	CASSLAIRSQETQYF
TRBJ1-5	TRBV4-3	CASSQSRNQPQHF
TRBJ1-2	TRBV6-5	CASSYSTGSGGYTF